Listed here are 27 T cell receptor beta chains from one sample, sequenced in a study of T cell repertoires in cytomegalovirus infection. No antigen has been identified for these receptors. TCRdb called the reads again in MiXCR, with one record for every CDR3 protein. This table has around 300,000 distinct CDR3 sequences, less than 25% appearing once. Sequences were derived from cultured PBMCs, sampled from culture after CMV antigen stimulation. The receptors were sampled from a human donor in good health (CMV status not recorded). Some clones in this sample may be carry-over from other donors' samples.

This clonotype was counted many times. V is TRBV7-2 and J is TRBJ1-5, with 8 bases aligning to TRBD1. The ends lost 6 bases at V and 6 bases at J; junction bases unmatched: 7. Germline-derived CDR1 and CDR2 are SGHTA and FQGNSA. There are 14 residues in the CDR3. The CDR3 spells CASRPGGDPQPQHF. The CDR3 coding sequence is TGTGCCAGCAGGCCAGGGGGCGATCCTCAGCCCCAGCATTTT.

The chain couples TRBV6-6 to TRBJ1-1; D is possibly TRBD1 (6 bases). Deletions cut 7 bases from V and 0 bases from J, with 15 bases between. The CDR3 consists of 15 residues. Per germline, CDR1 MNHNY and CDR2 SVGAGI (reference sequence). The CDR3 reads CASIIGGSMNTEAFF. The CDR3 DNA is TGTGCCAGCATTATTGGGGGCTCGATGAACACTGAAGCTTTCTTT.

The table lists this clonotype with a few counts. This chain links TRBV28 with TRBJ1-1; D unclear. V lost 3 bases to trimming and J lost 4 bases, with 12 bases between them. The CDR3 extends over 14 amino acids. Looked up from germline, CDR1 is MDHEN and CDR2 is SYDVKM. The CDR3 DNA is TGTGCCAGCAGTTTGGGTCGGGTGGGCACTGAAGCTTTCTTT. Protein: CASSLGRVGTEAFF.

Of note for this clonotype: Compared with germline, one end of the junction differs, possibly owing to a read error. The genes are TRBV18 and TRBJ2-1; TRBD2 matches 8 bases. The germline CDR1 and CDR2 sequences are KGHSH and LQKENI. The CDR3 sequence is 15 residues long. CDR3 sequence reads: CASLPVAGTYNEQFF. The CDR3, as DNA: TGTGCCAGCTTACCAGTAGCGGGAACCTACAATGAGCAGTTCTTC. The full variable domain, with the rest looked up from reference TRBV18 and TRBJ2-1, is NAGVMQNPRHLVRRRGQEARLRCSPMKGHSHVYWYRQLPEEGLKFMVYLQKENIIDESGMPKERFSAEFPKEGPSILRIQQVVRGDSAAYFCASLPVAGTYNEQFFGPGTRLTVL.

This clonotype was seen a handful of times. J is TRBJ1-1 and V is TRBV12-3 or TRBV12-4; D call uncertain. The CDR3 is 13 amino acids. The ends were cut back, 0 bases at V and 8 bases at J, with 10 bases in the middle. The CDR3 bases are TGTGCCAGCAGTTTAGCCTCTCAACTGGAAGCTTTCTTT. This encodes CASSLASQLEAFF.

The sample holds many counts of this clonotype. The chain employs TRBV7-2 and TRBJ2-5, with 7 positions matching TRBD2. Germline CDR1 SGHTA, CDR2 FQGNSA. The trim removed 5 bases at V and 7 bases at J, leaving 13 bases unmatched. The CDR3 length is 15 residues. CDR3 nucleotide sequence: TGTGCCAGCAGCGAACCTTCTAGCGGTGAATGGACCCAGTACTTC. It translates to CASSEPSSGEWTQYF.

This rearrangement joins TRBV7-9 to TRBJ1-6; 7 bases align to TRBD1. Germline assignment: CDR1 SEHNR and CDR2 FQNEAQ (reference sequence). The CDR3 extends over 16 amino acids. V lost 0 bases and J lost 6; bases outside the gene matches: 5. The CDR3 nucleotides are TGTGCCAGCAGCTTAGCAGCCGGGACAGTTAATTCACCCCTCCACTTT. It yields the protein CASSLAAGTVNSPLHF.

This chain connects TRBV4-3 to TRBJ2-7; 8 bases fit TRBD2. Germline V gene lookup returns CDR1 LGHNA and CDR2 YSLEER. V lost 6 bases to trimming and J lost 5 bases; unmatched junction nucleotides: 15. This CDR3 has 16 residues. This CDR3 is CASSRRPGGSVDEQYF. DNA of the CDR3: TGCGCCAGCAGTCGACGGCCGGGGGGGAGCGTAGACGAGCAGTACTTC.

This clonotype was seen only a few times. The rearrangement joins TRBV7-9 to TRBJ2-7, with 7 bases fitting TRBD1. The germline gives CDR1 SEHNR, CDR2 FQNEAQ (reference sequence). CDR3 length equals 15 residues. V gave up 10 bases and J gave up 2 bases; unmatched junction bases: 14. The CDR3 reads CAILREGAGTYEQYF. DNA of the CDR3: TGTGCCATACTTCGCGAGGGGGCTGGTACCTACGAGCAGTACTTC.

This chain links TRBV6-2 or TRBV6-3 with TRBJ2-1, with 8 nucleotides matching TRBD1. From germline, CDR1 is MNHEY and CDR2 SVGEGT. The trim removed 9 bases at V and 7 bases at J, leaving 11 bases unmatched. This CDR3 is 14 amino acids long. CDR3 in amino acids: CASHDRGGGNEQFF. CDR3 sequence (DNA): TGTGCCAGTCACGACAGGGGTGGAGGGAATGAGCAGTTCTTC.

This clonotype was counted at least ten times. CDR3 DNA sequence: TGTGCCAGCAGCGGTATGGGGGGGCAGGACAATTCACCCCTCCACTTT. Its protein product is CASSGMGGQDNSPLHF. V and J are TRBV7-2 and TRBJ1-6, with a weak D call TRBD1 (6 bases). Germline V lookup: CDR1 SGHTA, CDR2 FQGNSA. V was clipped by 5 bases and J by 7 bases, with 18 bases between them. This CDR3 has 16 residues.

This clonotype was picked up a small number of times. The chain uses TRBV6-5 and TRBJ1-1; tentative D call: TRBD1 (6 bases). The germline gives CDR1 MNHEY, CDR2 SVGAGI. V gave up 0 bases and J gave up 5 bases, with 10 bases separating them. The CDR3 runs 14 residues. As DNA, the CDR3 is TGTGCCAGCAGTTACTCGAAGGGGGTGACTGAAGCTTTCTTT. Translation gives CASSYSKGVTEAFF.

This clonotype was counted only a few times. The rearrangement links TRBV20-1 to TRBJ2-7; D call uncertain. CDR1 and CDR2 (germline): DFQATT, SNEGSKA (reference sequence). There are 12 residues in the CDR3. V lost 2 bases and J 2 bases, leaving 7 bases between the germline ends. CDR3: CSARSRAYEQYF. The CDR3 region has the DNA TGCAGTGCTAGAAGTAGAGCCTACGAGCAGTACTTC.

The CDR3 loop reads CASSFGARGSSYNSPLHF. CDR3 nucleotide sequence: TGTGCCAGCAGTTTTGGTGCCAGAGGGAGCTCCTATAATTCACCCCTCCACTTT. The chain is built from TRBV28 and TRBJ1-6, with D unresolved. Germline CDR1 is MDHEN and CDR2 is SYDVKM. V lost 3 bases to trimming and J lost 0 bases, with 15 bases between them. The CDR3 spans 18 residues.

This clonotype came up many times. V and J are TRBV6-5 and TRBJ2-1, with 7 bases matching TRBD2. The ends lost 0 bases at V and 9 bases at J; junction bases unmatched: 5. The CDR3 loop spans 14 amino acids. In germline, CDR1 is MNHEY, CDR2 SVGAGI. The CDR3 spells CASSYSEGGGEQFF. The CDR3 nucleotides read TGTGCCAGCAGTTACTCGGAGGGCGGGGGTGAGCAGTTCTTC.

J is TRBJ2-1 and V is TRBV5-4, with 13 bases identical to TRBD2. Unmatched junction bases numbered 9, after V lost 4 bases and J lost 5 bases. CDR3 length: 17 amino acids. CDR1 SGHNT and CDR2 YYREEE come from the germline V gene (reference sequence). The CDR3, as DNA: TGTGCCAGCAGCCCGGTTGGGGGACTAGCGGGACACAATGAGCAGTTCTTC. It translates to CASSPVGGLAGHNEQFF.

The rearrangement links TRBV6-2 or TRBV6-3 to TRBJ2-5; D assignment may be TRBD1 or TRBD2 (5 bases each). The CDR3 length is 16 residues. Germline V gene lookup returns CDR1 MNHEY and CDR2 SVGEGT. V lost 1 base and J lost 3, with 15 bases in between. The CDR3 spells CASSYFAGSGEETQYF. The CDR3 DNA is TGTGCCAGCAGTTACTTTGCAGGGTCCGGGGAAGAGACCCAGTACTTC.

This clonotype was recorded at least ten times. The chain combines TRBV7-2 with TRBJ2-5; D is undetermined. CDR3 length: 15 residues. V lost 1 base to trimming and J lost 2 bases, with 11 bases between them. Germline values: CDR1 SGHTA, CDR2 FQGNSA. The CDR3 loop reads CASSLGPSIQETQYF. CDR3 nucleotides: TGTGCCAGCAGCTTAGGGCCCAGCATACAAGAGACCCAGTACTTC.

The sample holds many counts of this clonotype. The genes are TRBV7-2 and TRBJ1-1; perhaps TRBD1 as D (6 bases). This CDR3 contains 15 residues. V lost 5 bases and J lost 1, with 14 bases in between. Germline V CDR1 and CDR2: SGHTA, FQGNSA. The CDR3 reads CASSESGQSNTEAFF. The DNA for the CDR3 is TGTGCCAGCAGCGAATCCGGACAGTCGAACACTGAAGCTTTCTTT.

In its sample, this clonotype was seen many times. V gene TRBV6-2 or TRBV6-3 combines with J gene TRBJ1-1, with TRBD1 identical over 7 bases. From germline, CDR1 is MNHEY and CDR2 SVGEGT. The CDR3 totals 15 residues. V shed 2 bases and J 5 bases; nucleotides not matched to a gene: 8. The CDR3 loop reads CASSYRGGASTEAFF. Here the CDR3 DNA reads TGTGCCAGCAGTTACAGAGGGGGCGCGTCTACTGAAGCTTTCTTT.

This clonotype has at least ten counts. The chain uses TRBV4-3 and TRBJ2-5, with D hard to call. With 0 bases removed from V and 5 bases from J, the gap between germline ends came to 16 bases. This CDR3 comprises 16 residues. CDR1 is LGHNA, CDR2 YSLEER, per germline. The CDR3 DNA reads as TGCGCCAGCAGCCAAGATACCGCGGTGGTTGGGGAGACCCAGTACTTC. Translating gives CASSQDTAVVGETQYF.

V is TRBV6-2 or TRBV6-3 and J is TRBJ2-1; 10 positions match TRBD2. With 0 bases clipped from V and 6 bases from J, the junction kept 11 bases outside the gene matches. Germline values: CDR1 MNHEY, CDR2 SVGEGT. This CDR3 has 18 residues. The CDR3 is CASSYSSSGSWNLNEQFF. DNA of the CDR3: TGTGCCAGCAGTTACTCTTCTAGCGGGAGCTGGAACCTCAATGAGCAGTTCTTC.

This clonotype was detected only a few times. The gene calls are TRBV10-3 and TRBJ2-2; the D is unclear. The V and J ends lost 4 bases and 2 bases respectively, with 11 bases between them. This CDR3 is built from 15 residues. The germline CDR1 and CDR2 sequences are ENHRY and SYGVKD. As DNA, the CDR3 is TGTGCCATCAGTGGTCGAGGAGTTAACACCGGGGAGCTGTTTTTT. Encoded protein: CAISGRGVNTGELFF.

This clonotype was counted between two and nine times. The J gene is TRBJ2-2, the V gene TRBV6-2 or TRBV6-3, with 10 positions matching TRBD2. This CDR3 has 14 residues. The V gene end was trimmed by 5 bases and the J gene end by 8 bases; junction bases not matched to a gene: 5. The germline CDR1 and CDR2 sequences are MNHEY and SVGEGT. The DNA for the CDR3 is TGTGCCAGCAGTGCCAGCGGGAGGGGAGGGGAGCTGTTTTTT. Its translation: CASSASGRGGELFF.

This clonotype has at least ten counts. The chain has TRBV11-2 and TRBJ1-2; 9 bases are shared with TRBD1. The V gene end was trimmed by 0 bases and the J gene end by 4 bases; junction bases not matched to a gene: 3. Germline CDR1 is SGHAT and CDR2 is FQNNGV. This CDR3 has 15 residues. The DNA for the CDR3 is TGTGCCAGCAGCTTAGATCTGACAGGGGGCTATGGCTACACCTTC. Translated: CASSLDLTGGYGYTF.

The CDR3 DNA sequence: TGCAGCGTTCACACCGGGACTAGCGGGGGCTACAATGAGCAGTTCTTC. It yields the protein CSVHTGTSGGYNEQFF. V usage is TRBV29-1 and J usage is TRBJ2-1, with 14 bases aligning to TRBD2. Germline assignment: CDR1 SQVTM and CDR2 ANQGSEA. This CDR3 comprises 16 residues. V lost 5 bases and J lost 3; bases outside the gene matches: 6.

The genes are TRBV12-3 or TRBV12-4 and TRBJ2-1, with 15 bases that match TRBD2. Germline trimming cut 6 bases from V and 8 bases from J; bases unmatched to any gene: 8. This CDR3 is built from 16 residues. Here the CDR3 DNA reads TGTGCCAGCAGACCCCAGGGACTAGCGGGAGGTTATGAGCAGTTCTTC. Translating gives CASRPQGLAGGYEQFF.